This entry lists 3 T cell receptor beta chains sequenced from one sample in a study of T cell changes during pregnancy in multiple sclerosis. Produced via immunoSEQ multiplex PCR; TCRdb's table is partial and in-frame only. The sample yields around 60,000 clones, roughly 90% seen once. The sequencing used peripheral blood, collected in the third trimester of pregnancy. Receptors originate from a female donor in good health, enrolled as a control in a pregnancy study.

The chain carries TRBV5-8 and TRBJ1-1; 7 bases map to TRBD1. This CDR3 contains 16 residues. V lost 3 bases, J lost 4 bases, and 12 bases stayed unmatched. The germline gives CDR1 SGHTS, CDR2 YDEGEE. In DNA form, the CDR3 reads TGTGCCAGCAGCTCATGGCCGAACAGGGGCTTCACTGAAGCTTTCTTT. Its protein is CASSSWPNRGFTEAFF.

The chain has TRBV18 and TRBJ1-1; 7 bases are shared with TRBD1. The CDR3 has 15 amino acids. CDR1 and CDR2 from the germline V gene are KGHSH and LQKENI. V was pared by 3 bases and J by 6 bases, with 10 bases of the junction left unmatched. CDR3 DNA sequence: TGTGCCAGCTCACCGCAAGGGGGCCTGAGGGCTGAAGCTTTCTTT. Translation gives CASSPQGGLRAEAFF.

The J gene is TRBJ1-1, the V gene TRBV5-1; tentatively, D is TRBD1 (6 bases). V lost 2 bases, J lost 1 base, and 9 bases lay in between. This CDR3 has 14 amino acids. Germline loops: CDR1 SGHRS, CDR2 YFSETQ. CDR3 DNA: TGCGCCAGCAGCTTTCAGACAGGGAACACTGAAGCTTTCTTT. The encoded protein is CASSFQTGNTEAFF.